The 27 T cell receptor beta chains below were found in one sample sequenced in a study of PD-L1 blockade in urothelial cancer. TCRdb's copy holds only in-frame clones and misses some; the assay was immunoSEQ multiplex PCR. The sample consists of 25,000 to 35,000 clones, 87% of them appearing once. This specimen was PBMCs, taken around atezolizumab (anti-PD-L1) treatment. The receptors were sampled from a man in his fifties or sixties with urothelial cancer.

The chain uses TRBV6-1 and TRBJ2-3; no clear D. Germline lookup yields CDR1 MNHNS and CDR2 SASEGT. V was pared by 5 bases and J by 6 bases, with 15 bases between. The CDR3 covers 14 residues. The CDR3 sequence is CASSLARSRDTQYF. CDR3 bases: TGTGCCAGCAGTCTTGCCCGCTCACGGGATACGCAGTATTTT.

The genes are TRBV28 and TRBJ1-1; the D gene is possibly TRBD1 (6 bases). The ends were cut back, 5 bases at V and 8 bases at J, with 18 bases in the middle. There are 14 residues in the CDR3. In germline, CDR1 is MDHEN, CDR2 SYDVKM. CDR3: CASSGDTSDLEAFF. As DNA, the CDR3 is TGTGCCAGCAGTGGGGACACCTCGGACTTAGAAGCTTTCTTT.

The V gene is TRBV12-5, the J gene TRBJ2-1; 10 bases map to TRBD2. CDR1 and CDR2 (germline): LGHNT, FRNRAP. CDR3 length: 15 residues. V lost 0 bases to trimming and J lost 4 bases; unmatched junction nucleotides: 0. Here the CDR3 reads CASGLVAGGYNEQFF. The DNA of the CDR3 is TGTGCTAGTGGTTTGGTAGCGGGGGGGTACAATGAGCAGTTCTTC. Full variable domain (rest looked up from reference TRBV12-5 and TRBJ2-1): DARVTQTPRHKVTEMGQEVTMRCQPILGHNTVFWYRQTMMQGLELLAYFRNRAPLDDSGMPKDRFSAEMPDATLATLKIQPSEPRDSAVYFCASGLVAGGYNEQFFGPGTRLTVL.

This chain connects TRBV19 to TRBJ1-1, with 9 nucleotides matching TRBD1. The CDR3 has 16 amino acids. Losses at the gene ends were 7 bases for V and 1 base for J; bases not matched to a gene: 10. Germline V CDR1 and CDR2: LNHDA, SQIVND (reference sequence). In nucleotides, the CDR3 is TGTGCCAGTAAGGGGGACCCGGGACAGGGGAACACTGAAGCTTTCTTT. This sequence encodes CASKGDPGQGNTEAFF.

The chain carries TRBV14 and TRBJ2-1; TRBD2 matches 7 bases. Germline V gene lookup returns CDR1 SGHDN and CDR2 FVKESK. After removal of 4 bases from V and 5 bases from J, the junction contained 11 bases not matched to a gene. CDR3 length equals 16 residues. Here the CDR3 reads CASSLRLAGTNNEQFF. The CDR3, as DNA: TGTGCCAGCAGCCTCAGATTAGCGGGCACAAACAATGAGCAGTTCTTC.

This sequence joins TRBV7-9 and TRBJ1-6; 9 positions agree with TRBD1. The germline V gene encodes CDR1 SEHNR and CDR2 FQNEAQ (reference sequence). V dropped 6 bases and J dropped 7; count of bases not matched to a gene: 7. CDR3 length: 15 amino acids. CDR3 sequence reads: CASRSGQGGNSPLHF. The CDR3 nucleotides are TGTGCCAGCAGATCGGGACAGGGTGGAAATTCACCCCTCCACTTT.

This chain uses TRBV5-4 with TRBJ1-5, with a weak D call TRBD1 (6 bases). Trimming removed 4 bases at V and 4 bases at J, with 12 bases between. CDR1 is SGHNT, CDR2 YYREEE, per germline (reference sequence). The CDR3 spans 14 residues. CDR3 protein: CASSNRDNNQPQHF. DNA of the CDR3: TGTGCCAGCAGCAACCGGGACAATAATCAGCCCCAGCATTTT.

This chain joins TRBV6-5 and TRBJ1-2, with a possible D match to TRBD1 (5 bases). CDR1 is MNHEY and CDR2 is SVGAGI in the germline V gene. The CDR3 length is 16 residues. Trimming took off 0 bases at V and 4 bases at J, with 15 bases between the two ends. The CDR3 DNA sequence: TGTGCCAGCAGTTACTCTATTCGTGGTCAGGGCTATGGCTACACCTTC. Its translation: CASSYSIRGQGYGYTF.

The rearrangement links TRBV5-4 to TRBJ2-7, with TRBD1 matching over 8 bases. The V gene end was trimmed by 3 bases and the J gene end by 5 bases; junction bases not matched to a gene: 10. Germline assignment: CDR1 SGHNT and CDR2 YYREEE (reference sequence). The CDR3 has 15 amino acids. The CDR3 region is CASSSSPDRVHEQYF. Written as DNA, the CDR3 is TGTGCCAGCAGCTCAAGCCCGGACAGGGTCCACGAGCAGTACTTC.

J is TRBJ1-3 and V is TRBV19; perhaps TRBD1 as D (6 bases). Germline values: CDR1 LNHDA, CDR2 SQIVND (reference sequence). The CDR3 is 14 residues long. Trimming took off 5 bases at V and 4 bases at J, with 12 bases between the two ends. The CDR3: CASSDTGFGNTIYF. In DNA, the CDR3 is TGTGCCAGTAGTGATACAGGGTTCGGAAACACCATATATTTT.

The chain joins TRBV5-5 to TRBJ1-4; 7 bases agree with TRBD1. The ends lost 0 bases at V and 4 bases at J; junction bases unmatched: 6. Germline CDR1 is SGHKS and CDR2 is YYEKEE (reference sequence). The CDR3 extends over 16 amino acids. The CDR3 nucleotides read TGTGCCAGCAGCTTGGCCTTCCAGGGGGGTAATGAAAAACTGTTTTTT. It codes for CASSLAFQGGNEKLFF.

This chain connects TRBV11-3 to TRBJ2-1, with 10 bases lining up with TRBD1. After removal of 5 bases from V and 8 bases from J, the junction contained 6 bases not matched to a gene. Germline V lookup: CDR1 SGHNT, CDR2 YENEEA. The CDR3 consists of 14 residues. The CDR3 here is CASSPQTGGHEQFF. CDR3 sequence (DNA): TGTGCCAGCAGCCCTCAGACAGGGGGCCATGAGCAGTTCTTC. The entire variable domain, with the rest obtained from reference TRBV11-3 and TRBJ2-1, is as follows: EAGVVQSPRYKIIEKKQPVAFWCNPISGHNTLYWYLQNLGQGPELLIRYENEEAVDDSQLPKDRFSAERLKGVDSTLKIQPAELGDSAVYLCASSPQTGGHEQFFGPGTRLTVL.

The V gene is TRBV5-1, the J gene TRBJ2-3, with a tentative D call TRBD1 (5 bases). Trimming took 4 bases from V and 4 from J, leaving 16 bases between them. CDR3 length equals 15 residues. Germline-derived CDR1 and CDR2 are SGHRS and YFSETQ. Written as DNA, the CDR3 is TGCGCCAGCAGCCTGCCTCAGCAGGGCCCAGATACGCAGTATTTT. It is translated as CASSLPQQGPDTQYF.

The chain has TRBV19 and TRBJ2-2; 10 bases are shared with TRBD2. Germline CDR1 and CDR2: LNHDA and SQIVND (reference sequence). Trimming at V came to 5 bases and at J to 4 bases, leaving 7 bases not matched to a gene. The CDR3 loop spans 16 amino acids. In DNA, the CDR3 is TGTGCCAGTAGTTCTAGCGGGAGAGGTCCCACCGGGGAGCTGTTTTTT. This codes for CASSSSGRGPTGELFF.

This sequence joins TRBV7-2 and TRBJ1-5; a weak D match, TRBD1 (6 bases). Trimming pared 0 bases from V and 10 bases from J, leaving 13 bases between. Germline V gene sequence: CDR1 SGHTA, CDR2 FQGNSA. The CDR3 has 14 amino acids. CDR3 in amino acids: CASSLAGHPSPQHF. CDR3 sequence (DNA): TGTGCCAGCAGCTTAGCGGGACACCCTTCCCCCCAGCATTTT.

The chain couples TRBV6-5 to TRBJ2-3; D remains unclear. CDR1 is MNHEY, CDR2 SVGAGI, per germline. The V gene lost 6 bases and the J gene lost 0 bases, with 10 bases spanning the gap. CDR3 length: 14 residues. CDR3 residues: CASSLSTSTDTQYF. The CDR3 DNA sequence: TGTGCCAGCAGCCTCTCAACTAGCACAGATACGCAGTATTTT.

The chain couples TRBV11-2 to TRBJ2-7; 12 bases are a match to TRBD2. Germline assignment: CDR1 SGHAT and CDR2 FQNNGV. This CDR3 region has 16 residues. The ends lost 4 bases at V and 0 bases at J; junction bases unmatched: 4. The DNA for the CDR3 is TGTGCCAGCAGCTCGGGACTAGCGGGTAACTCCTACGAGCAGTACTTC. It translates to CASSSGLAGNSYEQYF.

The chain couples TRBV4-1 to TRBJ2-1; 7 bases are a match to TRBD2. The CDR3 length is 15 residues. Unmatched junction bases numbered 7, after V lost 4 bases and J lost 4 bases. Germline V gene lookup returns CDR1 MGHRA and CDR2 YSYEKL. The CDR3 bases are TGCGCCAGCAGCCCTTGGACTAGTCGGTACAATGAGCAGTTCTTC. Translation gives CASSPWTSRYNEQFF.

The CDR3 DNA is TGTGCCACCAGCAGTGGCCGGGGGATAGGCGGGAGGGTCTACAATGAGCAGTTCTTC. This gives the protein CATSSGRGIGGRVYNEQFF. The chain joins TRBV15 to TRBJ2-1; TRBD2 agrees at 9 bases. V trimming: 3 bases; J trimming: 3 bases; junction bases outside the gene matches: 15. Germline CDR1 is LNHNV and CDR2 is YYDKDF (reference sequence). CDR3 length equals 19 residues.

The chain is built from TRBV5-4 and TRBJ2-2; TRBD2 is a possible D gene (6 bases). CDR3 size: 16 residues. CDR1 is SGHNT and CDR2 is YYREEE in the germline V gene (reference sequence). The V end was cut by 0 bases, the J end by 5 bases, with 14 bases between. Written as DNA, the CDR3 is TGTGCCAGCAGCTTGGAGGGTAGGACTACAACCGGGGAGCTGTTTTTT. The encoded protein is CASSLEGRTTTGELFF.

The count of this clone is one. The V gene is TRBV25-1, the J gene TRBJ1-2; tentatively, D is TRBD1 (5 bases). Deletions cut 6 bases from V and 0 bases from J, with 8 bases between. The CDR3 is 13 amino acids. Germline lookup yields CDR1 MGHDK and CDR2 SYGVNS. The CDR3 is CASRMTANYGYTF. The CDR3 DNA sequence: TGTGCCAGCAGGATGACAGCTAACTATGGCTACACCTTC.

This chain joins TRBV7-9 and TRBJ2-6; the match to TRBD1 covers 9 bases. From germline, CDR1 is SEHNR and CDR2 FQNEAQ (reference sequence). The trim removed 5 bases at V and 4 bases at J, leaving 12 bases unmatched. The CDR3 loop spans 18 amino acids. The CDR3 sequence is CASSGRTGDTSGANVLTF. The CDR3 DNA reads TGTGCCAGCAGCGGACGGACAGGGGATACCTCCGGGGCCAACGTCCTGACTTTC.

The V gene is TRBV19, the J gene TRBJ1-6, with 9 bases lining up with TRBD1. This CDR3 region has 13 residues. Trimming removed 6 bases from V and 10 bases from J; junction bases left unmatched: 4. Germline values: CDR1 LNHDA, CDR2 SQIVND (reference sequence). In DNA form, the CDR3 reads TGTGCCAGTAGGAGGGACAGGGAATCACCCCTCCACTTT. This gives the protein CASRRDRESPLHF. Drawing the rest from reference TRBV19 and TRBJ1-6, the complete variable domain is DGGITQSPKYLFRKEGQNVTLSCEQNLNHDAMYWYRQDPGQGLRLIYYSQIVNDFQKGDIAEGYSVSREKKESFPLTVTSAQKNPTAFYLCASRRDRESPLHFGNGTRLTVT.

This clone was seen a single time. The chain uses TRBV7-9 and TRBJ2-5; 13 bases agree with TRBD2. V trimming: 4 bases; J trimming: 2 bases; junction bases outside the gene matches: 7. From germline, CDR1 is SEHNR and CDR2 FQNEAQ (reference sequence). This CDR3 contains 17 residues. In nucleotides, the CDR3 is TGTGCCAGCAGCTCGGGACTAGCGGGAAACTTTCAAGAGACCCAGTACTTC. This sequence encodes CASSSGLAGNFQETQYF.

The chain is built from TRBV30 and TRBJ1-6, with a possible D match to TRBD1 (6 bases). The CDR3 spans 14 residues. Germline V gene data show CDR1 as GTSNPN and CDR2 as SVGIG (reference sequence). Trimming removed 3 bases at V and 7 bases at J, with 13 bases between. The CDR3 is CAWRATGINSPLHF. The CDR3 DNA reads as TGTGCCTGGAGAGCCACAGGGATCAATTCACCCCTCCACTTT.

The chain is built from TRBV9 and TRBJ2-2; D is perhaps TRBD1 (5 bases). The CDR3 is 15 amino acids. V lost 4 bases to trimming and J lost 5 bases, with 15 bases between them. Germline CDR1 SGDLS, CDR2 YYNGEE. CDR3 region: CASSNSATATGELFF. DNA for the CDR3: TGTGCCAGCAGCAACAGCGCGACAGCGACCGGGGAGCTGTTTTTT. Complete variable domain (other parts from reference TRBV9 and TRBJ2-2): DSGVTQTPKHLITATGQRVTLRCSPRSGDLSVYWYQQSLDQGLQFLIQYYNGEERAKGNILERFSAQQFPDLHSELNLSSLELGDSALYFCASSNSATATGELFFGEGSRLTVL.

The CDR3 reads CASSLLGREPQHF. The CDR3 DNA follows: TGTGCCAGCAGCTTACTGGGCCGGGAACCCCAGCATTTT. The gene calls are TRBV7-9 and TRBJ1-5; D is ambiguous. Trimming took off 2 bases at V and 10 bases at J, with 12 bases between the two ends. The CDR3 runs 13 residues. Germline V lookup: CDR1 SEHNR, CDR2 FQNEAQ (reference sequence).